These 20 T cell receptor beta chains originate from one sample sequenced in a study of cytomegalovirus exposure and HLA in healthy donors. The PCR employed 60 Vbeta primers together with 13 Jbeta primers. TCRdb's table, derived via immunoSEQ multiplex PCR, lists solely in-frame clones and lacks some. Here the sample spans about 160,000 clones, approximately 80% being singletons. Sequencing input: PBMCs. Receptors were obtained from a male donor in good health and CMV-seropositive.

The chain uses TRBV27 and TRBJ1-6, with TRBD1 matching 9 bases. The V gene end was trimmed by 6 bases and the J gene end by 9 bases; junction bases not matched to a gene: 3. This CDR3 has 13 amino acids. Germline V gene lookup returns CDR1 MNHEY and CDR2 SMNVEV (reference sequence). CDR3: CASRQGALSPLHF. Here the CDR3 DNA reads TGTGCCAGCAGACAGGGGGCGCTTTCACCCCTCCACTTT.

The chain recombines TRBV29-1 with TRBJ2-3; 11 bases are shared with TRBD2. Germline V CDR1 and CDR2: SQVTM, ANQGSEA. The CDR3 is 15 amino acids. The ends lost 2 bases at V and 4 bases at J; junction bases unmatched: 5. The CDR3 DNA is TGCAGCGTTGAAAGACTAGCGGGATCGGCAGATACGCAGTATTTT. It specifies CSVERLAGSADTQYF.

CDR3 sequence (DNA): TGTGCCAGCAGCGCCTACAGTGCAACTAATGAAAAACTGTTTTTT. This translates into CASSAYSATNEKLFF. The chain uses TRBV7-8 and TRBJ1-4; unclear D gene. V was clipped by 5 bases and J by 0 bases, with 10 bases between them. Germline CDR1 SGHVS, CDR2 FQNEAQ. The CDR3 is 15 residues long.

Remarks on this clone: At one of its ends the junction is not consistent with the germline gene, which may arise from a read error. V is TRBV7-9 and J is TRBJ2-2, with TRBD2 as a possible D gene (6 bases). This CDR3 comprises 17 residues. In germline, CDR1 is SEHNR, CDR2 FQNEAQ (reference sequence). The CDR3, as DNA: TGTTCCAGCAGCTTAGGGAGGCTCGCTAGCTATACCGGGGAGCTGTTTTTT. Its protein is CSSSLGRLASYTGELFF.

V usage is TRBV20-1 and J usage is TRBJ2-2, with a tentative D call TRBD1 (5 bases). The CDR3 runs to 11 residues. V gave up 3 bases and J gave up 9 bases, with 8 bases separating them. Germline CDR1 DFQATT, CDR2 SNEGSKA (reference sequence). In DNA form, the CDR3 reads TGCAGTGCTAGCAGGGATCGGGAGCTGTTTTTT. Residues: CSASRDRELFF.

The chain recombines TRBV30 with TRBJ1-4, with D uncertain. In germline, CDR1 is GTSNPN, CDR2 SVGIG (reference sequence). Trimming shortened V by 3 bases and J by 7 bases, and 21 bases separated the two germline ends. The length of the CDR3 is 16 residues. The CDR3 nucleotides are TGTGCCTGGAGCCTTCACCTCCAGGAAGGGAGTGAAAAACTGTTTTTT. It encodes CAWSLHLQEGSEKLFF.

Here the CDR3 DNA reads TGTGCCAGCAGTCGACGACCGACGGGGGAGCAGTACTTC. Its protein product is CASSRRPTGEQYF. The chain is built from TRBV27 and TRBJ2-7; the D gene is possibly TRBD2 (5 bases). The CDR3 covers 13 residues. V gave up 5 bases and J gave up 7 bases, with 15 bases separating them. CDR1 and CDR2 (germline): MNHEY, SMNVEV (reference sequence).

The chain employs TRBV19 and TRBJ2-4; 9 bases match TRBD2. CDR3 size: 13 residues. The germline gives CDR1 LNHDA, CDR2 SQIVND (reference sequence). The V segment lost 8 bases and the J segment 13 bases; nucleotides outside the gene matches: 12. For the CDR3, the DNA is TGTGCCAGTCACCCCGGGACTAGCTCTCTGCAGTACTTC. Residues: CASHPGTSSLQYF. Full variable domain (rest looked up from reference TRBV19 and TRBJ2-4): DGGITQSPKYLFRKEGQNVTLSCEQNLNHDAMYWYRQDPGQGLRLIYYSQIVNDFQKGDIAEGYSVSREKKESFPLTVTSAQKNPTAFYLCASHPGTSSLQYFGAGTRLSVL.

The chain joins TRBV5-1 to TRBJ2-7; the D gene is possibly TRBD2 (6 bases). CDR1 SGHRS and CDR2 YFSETQ come from the germline V gene. V was clipped by 2 bases and J by 2 bases, with 14 bases between them. The CDR3 runs to 15 residues. CDR3 amino acids: CASSFRDFLTYEQYF. Written as DNA, the CDR3 is TGCGCCAGCAGCTTCCGGGACTTCCTAACCTACGAGCAGTACTTC.

The chain couples TRBV7-2 to TRBJ1-1; TRBD1 aligns across 11 bases. Trimming cost V 5 bases and J 6 bases; bases outside gene matches: 8. CDR3 length: 15 residues. Germline assignment: CDR1 SGHTA and CDR2 FQGNSA. The CDR3: CASSPRDRGYAEAFF. The DNA of the CDR3 is TGTGCCAGCAGCCCTCGGGACAGGGGGTACGCTGAAGCTTTCTTT.

This clone was counted once. The chain links TRBV5-6 to TRBJ2-1; TRBD2 matches 11 bases. Germline CDR1 SGHDT, CDR2 YYEEEE. V was pared by 3 bases and J by 6 bases, with 5 bases of the junction left unmatched. The CDR3 totals 15 residues. The CDR3 nucleotides are TGTGCCAGCAGCTCGGGGACTAGCGGCTTCAATGAGCAGTTCTTC. It yields the protein CASSSGTSGFNEQFF.

V gene TRBV19 combines with J gene TRBJ1-3; D is perhaps TRBD1 (5 bases). Trimming cost V 2 bases and J 8 bases, with 10 bases left between them. This CDR3 has 13 residues. Germline lookup yields CDR1 LNHDA and CDR2 SQIVND (reference sequence). The CDR3 sequence is CASSILGVDTIYF. The CDR3 DNA reads as TGTGCCAGTAGTATACTAGGGGTAGACACCATATATTTT.

This clone was recorded a few times. The rearrangement links TRBV6-5 to TRBJ2-5, with D perhaps matching TRBD2 (6 bases). The DNA matches TRBJ2-7 better at its end, which makes the J call doubtful. Germline V CDR1 and CDR2: MNHEY, SVGAGI. CDR3 size: 14 residues. The CDR3 loop is CASTGGTHSYEQYF. The CDR3 bases are TGTGCCAGCACCGGAGGGACTCACTCCTACGAGCAGTACTTC.

The gene calls are TRBV2 and TRBJ1-3; no firm D call. Trimming removed 1 base at V and 0 bases at J, with 13 bases between. Per the germline V gene, CDR1 is SNHLY and CDR2 is FYNNEI. The CDR3 has 17 amino acids. The CDR3 protein is CASSEVRGQTSGNTIYF. As DNA, the CDR3 is TGTGCCAGCAGTGAAGTTAGAGGGCAAACCTCTGGAAACACCATATATTTT. Combining the CDR3 with reference TRBV2 and TRBJ1-3 gives the whole variable domain EPEVTQTPSHQVTQMGQEVILRCVPISNHLYFYWYRQILGQKVEFLVSFYNNEISEKSEIFDDQFSVERPDGSNFTLKIRSTKLEDSAMYFCASSEVRGQTSGNTIYFGEGSWLTVV.

The chain joins TRBV5-6 to TRBJ1-1, with D unresolved. CDR1 is SGHDT, CDR2 YYEEEE, per germline. The CDR3 covers 14 residues. V was cut by 4 bases and J by 0 bases, with 10 bases left in between. The CDR3 region is CASSAQSMNTEAFF. Written as DNA, the CDR3 is TGTGCCAGCAGCGCACAGTCCATGAACACTGAAGCTTTCTTT. Using reference TRBV5-6 and TRBJ1-1 for the parts outside the CDR3, the full variable domain is DAGVTQSPTHLIKTRGQQVTLRCSPKSGHDTVSWYQQALGQGPQFIFQYYEEEERQRGNFPDRFSGHQFPNYSSELNVNALLLGDSALYLCASSAQSMNTEAFFGQGTRLTVV.

The chain is built from TRBV15 and TRBJ2-5; 10 bases are shared with TRBD2. CDR1 and CDR2 from the germline V gene are LNHNV and YYDKDF (reference sequence). The ends lost 4 bases at V and 2 bases at J; junction bases unmatched: 7. The CDR3 is made up of 16 amino acids. The CDR3 spells CATSTRLAGGQETQYF. The CDR3 coding sequence is TGTGCCACCAGCACTAGACTAGCGGGTGGTCAAGAGACCCAGTACTTC.

The rearrangement uses TRBV28 and TRBJ1-2; 8 bases map to TRBD1. This CDR3 comprises 14 residues. J gave up 2 bases and V 7 bases, and 6 bases lay outside the gene matches. CDR1 is MDHEN and CDR2 is SYDVKM in the germline V gene. The CDR3 loop reads CASTLGTGNYGYTF. Here the CDR3 DNA reads TGTGCCAGCACCTTGGGGACAGGCAACTATGGCTACACCTTC.

The J gene is TRBJ2-5, the V gene TRBV5-1; 7 bases fit TRBD2. CDR3 length: 11 amino acids. V shed 7 bases, J shed 5 bases, and the junction held 2 bases outside the gene matches. Looked up from germline, CDR1 is SGHRS and CDR2 is YFSETQ. In nucleotides, the CDR3 is TGCGCCAGCTGGGGGGGGGAGACCCAGTACTTC. Its protein is CASWGGETQYF.

Only one count was recorded for this clone. This chain joins TRBV4-2 and TRBJ1-5; D unresolved. The CDR3 is 15 residues long. Germline V lookup: CDR1 LGHNA, CDR2 YNFKEQ. Trimming took 0 bases from V and 0 from J, leaving 6 bases between them. CDR3 in amino acids: CASSQEEDSNQPQHF. The CDR3 nucleotides read TGTGCCAGCAGCCAAGAGGAGGATAGCAATCAGCCCCAGCATTTT.

The V gene is TRBV6-4, the J gene TRBJ2-1, with TRBD2 identical over 11 bases. The germline CDR1 and CDR2 sequences are MRHNA and SNTAGT. V was clipped by 5 bases and J by 5 bases; unmatched bases: 8. This CDR3 is 16 amino acids long. CDR3 coding DNA: TGTGCCAGCAGTCCCAGCCGACTAGCGGGACACAATGAGCAGTTCTTC. Translation gives CASSPSRLAGHNEQFF.